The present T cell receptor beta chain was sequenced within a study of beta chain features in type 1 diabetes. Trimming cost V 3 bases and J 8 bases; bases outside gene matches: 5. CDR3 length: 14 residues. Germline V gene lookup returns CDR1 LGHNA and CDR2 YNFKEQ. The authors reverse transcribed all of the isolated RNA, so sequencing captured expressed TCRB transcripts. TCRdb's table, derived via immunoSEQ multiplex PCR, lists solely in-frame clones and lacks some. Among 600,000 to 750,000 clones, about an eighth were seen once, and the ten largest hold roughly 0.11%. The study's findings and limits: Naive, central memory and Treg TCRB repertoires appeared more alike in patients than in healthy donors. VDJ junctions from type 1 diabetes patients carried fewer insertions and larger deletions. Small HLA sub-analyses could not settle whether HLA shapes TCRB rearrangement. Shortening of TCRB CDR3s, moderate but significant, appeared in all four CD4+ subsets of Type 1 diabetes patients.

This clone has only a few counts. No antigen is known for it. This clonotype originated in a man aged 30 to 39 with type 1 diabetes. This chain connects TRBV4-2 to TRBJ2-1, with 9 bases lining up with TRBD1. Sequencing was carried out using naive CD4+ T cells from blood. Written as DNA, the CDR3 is TGTGCCAGCAGCCAGGACAGGGGAAGGGATGAGCAGTTCTTC. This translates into CASSQDRGRDEQFF.